The 31 T cell receptor beta chains listed next were all sequenced from one sample in a study of blood T cell repertoires in COVID-19. TCRdb's table, derived via immunoSEQ multiplex PCR, lists solely in-frame clones and lacks some. The top ten clones hold 9.7% of a sample with 200,000 to 250,000 clones, more than 65% of them seen once. Sequenced input: peripheral blood. Every receptor here comes from a middle-aged man with active or convalescent COVID-19.

This chain joins TRBV2 and TRBJ2-7; 8 bases map to TRBD1. The germline V gene encodes CDR1 SNHLY and CDR2 FYNNEI. The CDR3 consists of 14 residues. J gave up 5 bases and V 6 bases, and 9 bases lay outside the gene matches. In nucleotides, the CDR3 is TGTGCCAGCAGGTACAGGGGGGAGAGGCACGAGCAGTACGTC. Protein: CASRYRGERHEQYV.

This clone has just a few counts. The rearrangement links TRBV24-1 to TRBJ1-2, with a weak D call TRBD1 (6 bases). CDR3 size: 16 residues. The germline CDR1 and CDR2 sequences are KGHDR and SFDVKD. V lost 1 base and J 5 bases, leaving 16 bases between the germline ends. The CDR3 DNA follows: TGTGCCACCAGTGATTTCTCCCAGGGAGGGGGTTATGGCTACACCTTC. It codes for CATSDFSQGGGYGYTF.

V usage is TRBV5-1 and J usage is TRBJ2-7, with 10 bases lining up with TRBD2. V shed 0 bases and J 5 bases; nucleotides not matched to a gene: 5. The CDR3 loop spans 15 amino acids. CDR1 is SGHRS, CDR2 YFSETQ, per germline. In DNA, the CDR3 is TGCGCCAGCAGCTTGGGCCTAGCGGGAGTCCACGAGCAGTACTTC. Protein product: CASSLGLAGVHEQYF.

This sequence joins TRBV4-3 and TRBJ1-1, with D uncertain. V gave up 1 base and J gave up 3 bases, with 6 bases separating them. Germline CDR1 LGHNA, CDR2 YSLEER. The CDR3 spans 13 residues. The CDR3 nucleotides read TGCGCCAGCAGCCAAGGCGTCTACACTGAAGCTTTCTTT. It encodes CASSQGVYTEAFF.

This chain uses TRBV4-2 with TRBJ2-1, with D uncertain. V was trimmed by 2 bases and J by 7 bases, leaving 12 bases between them. Germline CDR1 and CDR2: LGHNA and YNFKEQ. This CDR3 comprises 14 residues. This chain's CDR3 is CASSQSNRLNEQFF. Written as DNA, the CDR3 is TGTGCCAGCAGCCAATCTAACCGACTTAATGAGCAGTTCTTC.

V gene TRBV6-5 combines with J gene TRBJ2-5; TRBD2 is a possible D gene (6 bases). The CDR3 consists of 16 residues. Germline V gene data show CDR1 as MNHEY and CDR2 as SVGAGI. With 2 bases removed from V and 0 bases from J, the gap between germline ends came to 13 bases. The CDR3 bases are TGTGCCAGCAGTTACAGCAGCGGGTCTTACCAAGAGACCCAGTACTTC. This gives the protein CASSYSSGSYQETQYF.

This clone was detected a few times. The chain uses TRBV11-1 and TRBJ2-4; D is possibly TRBD2 (5 bases). Germline assignment: CDR1 SGHAT and CDR2 FQDESV (reference sequence). Trimming removed 5 bases at V and 4 bases at J, with 18 bases between. There are 16 residues in the CDR3. The CDR3 coding sequence is TGTGCCAGCAGCCCACGAGGGTATGGCCAAAAAAACATTCAGTACTTC. Protein: CASSPRGYGQKNIQYF. Supplemented by reference TRBV11-1 and TRBJ2-4, the full variable domain reads EAEVAQSPRYKITEKSQAVAFWCDPISGHATLYWYRQILGQGPELLVQFQDESVVDDSQLPKDRFSAERLKGVDSTLKIQPAELGDSAMYLCASSPRGYGQKNIQYFGAGTRLSVL.

V gene TRBV29-1 combines with J gene TRBJ2-5, with D tentatively TRBD2 (5 bases). Trimming took 2 bases from V and 4 from J, leaving 8 bases between them. Germline V CDR1 and CDR2: SQVTM, ANQGSEA. The CDR3 spans 12 residues. CDR3 in amino acids: CSVERGIETQYF. The CDR3 nucleotides are TGCAGCGTTGAACGGGGAATAGAGACCCAGTACTTC.

The chain couples TRBV9 to TRBJ1-5, with 9 bases identical to TRBD1. This CDR3 has 14 residues. From germline, CDR1 is SGDLS and CDR2 YYNGEE. Unmatched junction bases numbered 1, after V lost 4 bases and J lost 2 bases. CDR3 in amino acids: CASSRDRGNQPQHF. CDR3 DNA: TGTGCCAGCAGCAGGGACAGGGGCAATCAGCCCCAGCATTTT.

This chain uses TRBV2 with TRBJ1-1; 11 positions agree with TRBD1. Germline V lookup: CDR1 SNHLY, CDR2 FYNNEI. V was clipped by 6 bases and J by 8 bases; unmatched bases: 8. The CDR3 runs 14 residues. The CDR3: CASSNRDRGTEAFF. CDR3 in DNA: TGTGCCAGCAGCAACCGGGACAGGGGGACGGAAGCTTTCTTT.

The genes are TRBV5-6 and TRBJ2-4, with 7 bases identical to TRBD1. The CDR3 sequence is 15 residues long. Germline CDR1 reads SGHDT; CDR2 reads YYEEEE. The J segment lost 7 bases and the V segment lost 3 bases, leaving 10 bases of the junction unmatched. CDR3 region: CASSSLQGSGNIQYF. The CDR3 nucleotides read TGTGCCAGCAGCTCCCTACAGGGGTCGGGGAACATTCAGTACTTC.

V and J are TRBV5-5 and TRBJ2-7; D ambiguous. The CDR3 totals 15 residues. Germline V gene data show CDR1 as SGHKS and CDR2 as YYEKEE (reference sequence). The germline V and J ends were trimmed by 0 bases and 0 bases, with 10 bases remaining between them. The DNA of the CDR3 is TGTGCCAGCAGCTTGGCCGGCTGGAGCTCCTACGAGCAGTACGTC. Residues: CASSLAGWSSYEQYV.

V and J are TRBV5-4 and TRBJ2-7, with 11 positions matching TRBD2. The germline CDR1 and CDR2 sequences are SGHNT and YYREEE (reference sequence). The CDR3 is made up of 15 amino acids. V shed 7 bases and J 4 bases; nucleotides not matched to a gene: 10. CDR3 DNA: TGTGCCAGCGGGGCTTATAGCGGGAGGGCGTACGAGCAGTACTTC. Protein: CASGAYSGRAYEQYF.

The rearrangement links TRBV4-3 to TRBJ2-5, with 14 bases matching TRBD2. The CDR3 extends over 19 amino acids. The V segment lost 3 bases and the J segment 2 bases; nucleotides outside the gene matches: 11. Germline values: CDR1 LGHNA, CDR2 YSLEER. DNA for the CDR3: TGCGCCAGCAGCCAGACCGGGACTAGCGGGGGCCGGGGGCAAGAGACCCAGTACTTC. The encoded protein is CASSQTGTSGGRGQETQYF.

The rearrangement links TRBV24-1 to TRBJ2-3; TRBD1 aligns across 7 bases. V lost 4 bases, J lost 4 bases, and 7 bases stayed unmatched. Germline CDR1 reads KGHDR; CDR2 reads SFDVKD. The CDR3 is made up of 15 amino acids. The CDR3 reads CATSDLRQGPDTQYF. CDR3 nucleotide sequence: TGTGCCACCAGTGACTTACGACAGGGCCCAGATACGCAGTATTTT.

In this sample, this clone turned up a few times. The chain employs TRBV12-3 or TRBV12-4 and TRBJ1-5; 8 bases line up with TRBD1. Trimming removed 6 bases from V and 2 bases from J; junction bases left unmatched: 0. CDR3 size: 13 residues. CDR3 in amino acids: CASRGQGNQPQHF. As DNA, the CDR3 is TGTGCCAGCAGGGGACAGGGCAATCAGCCCCAGCATTTT.

This chain uses TRBV18 with TRBJ2-7, with TRBD1 identical over 7 bases. Germline V gives CDR1 KGHSH, CDR2 LQKENI. The trim removed 2 bases at V and 6 bases at J, leaving 13 bases unmatched. CDR3 length: 16 residues. This CDR3 is CASSPSGTGDVGEQYF. The DNA of the CDR3 is TGTGCCAGCTCACCAAGCGGCACAGGGGATGTCGGCGAGCAGTACTTC.

The V and J genes are TRBV19 and TRBJ2-5; 10 nucleotides agree with TRBD1. CDR1 is LNHDA and CDR2 is SQIVND in the germline V gene (reference sequence). The CDR3 runs 15 residues. The V segment lost 2 bases and the J segment 5 bases; nucleotides outside the gene matches: 5. The CDR3 sequence: CASSITGQGRETQYF. The CDR3 nucleotides read TGTGCCAGTAGTATAACGGGACAGGGGAGGGAGACCCAGTACTTC. Using reference TRBV19 and TRBJ2-5 for the parts outside the CDR3, the full variable domain is DGGITQSPKYLFRKEGQNVTLSCEQNLNHDAMYWYRQDPGQGLRLIYYSQIVNDFQKGDIAEGYSVSREKKESFPLTVTSAQKNPTAFYLCASSITGQGRETQYFGPGTRLLVL.

V usage is TRBV4-3 and J usage is TRBJ2-3, with D maybe TRBD1 (6 bases). Per germline, CDR1 LGHNA and CDR2 YSLEER. CDR3 size: 18 residues. Trimming cost V 4 bases and J 1 base, with 21 bases left between them. The CDR3 loop reads CASSRVLQGALGTDTQYF. Written as DNA, the CDR3 is TGCGCCAGCAGCCGAGTCCTACAGGGTGCCCTTGGCACAGATACGCAGTATTTT.

This chain links TRBV3-1 (or the pseudogene TRBV3-2) with TRBJ2-1; a possible D gene is TRBD2 (7 bases). Trimming removed 4 bases at V and 0 bases at J, with 13 bases between. The CDR3 length is 16 residues. The germline CDR1 and CDR2 sequences are LGHDT and YNNKEL (reference sequence). The CDR3 DNA sequence: TGTGCCAGCAGCCTCATAGGGGGGGTCTCCTACAATGAGCAGTTCTTC. Translation gives CASSLIGGVSYNEQFF.

The V call is TRBV28, the J call TRBJ2-3; tentatively, D is TRBD2 (5 bases). The CDR3 contains 16 residues. CDR1 MDHEN and CDR2 SYDVKM come from the germline V gene. Trimming shortened V by 5 bases and J by 7 bases, and 22 bases separated the two germline ends. In nucleotides, the CDR3 is TGTGCCAGCAGTCCCCCCTTAAGCGGCACCCGCCATACGCAGTATTTT. Translating it yields CASSPPLSGTRHTQYF. The complete variable domain, with remaining parts taken from reference TRBV28 and TRBJ2-3, reads DVKVTQSSRYLVKRTGEKVFLECVQDMDHENMFWYRQDPGLGLRLIYFSYDVKMKEKGDIPEGYSVSREKKERFSLILESASTNQTSMYLCASSPPLSGTRHTQYFGPGTRLTVL.

The chain joins TRBV9 to TRBJ1-2, with D possibly matching TRBD1 (5 bases). This CDR3 is 14 amino acids long. CDR1 and CDR2 (germline): SGDLS, YYNGEE. V was pared by 1 base and J by 2 bases, with 9 bases between. The DNA for the CDR3 is TGTGCCAGCAGCGTACAGGGAAGGAACTATGGCTACACCTTC. It is translated as CASSVQGRNYGYTF.

The rearrangement joins TRBV6-2 or TRBV6-3 to TRBJ2-3; maybe TRBD1 (6 bases). V shed 5 bases and J shed 5 bases, with 14 bases lying between them. Looked up from germline, CDR1 is MNHEY and CDR2 is SVGEGT. CDR3 length: 14 amino acids. The chain's CDR3 is CASSQPGQLDTQYF. As DNA, the CDR3 is TGTGCCAGCAGTCAACCAGGACAGTTAGATACGCAGTATTTT.

The V call is TRBV28, the J call TRBJ2-3; TRBD1 is a possible D gene (5 bases). The length of the CDR3 is 12 residues. Trimming took off 9 bases at V and 1 base at J, with 8 bases between the two ends. From germline, CDR1 is MDHEN and CDR2 SYDVKM. The CDR3 nucleotides read TGTGCCAGTCGCAGGGGCACAGATACGCAGTATTTT. This gives the protein CASRRGTDTQYF. Drawing the rest from reference TRBV28 and TRBJ2-3, the complete variable domain is DVKVTQSSRYLVKRTGEKVFLECVQDMDHENMFWYRQDPGLGLRLIYFSYDVKMKEKGDIPEGYSVSREKKERFSLILESASTNQTSMYLCASRRGTDTQYFGPGTRLTVL.

The chain recombines TRBV25-1 with TRBJ1-3, with 9 positions matching TRBD1. J lost 3 bases, V lost 8 bases, and 11 bases had no gene match. Looked up from germline, CDR1 is MGHDK and CDR2 is SYGVNS. This CDR3 region has 16 residues. This CDR3 is CASDRTWDRDGNTIYF. CDR3 bases: TGTGCCAGCGATAGAACTTGGGACAGGGATGGAAACACCATATATTTT. Variable domain in full (rest from reference TRBV25-1 and TRBJ1-3): EADIYQTPRYLVIGTGKKITLECSQTMGHDKMYWYQQDPGMELHLIHYSYGVNSTEKGDLSSESTVSRIRTEHFPLTLESARPSHTSQYLCASDRTWDRDGNTIYFGEGSWLTVV.

V usage is TRBV5-1 and J usage is TRBJ2-5; TRBD2 matches at 12 bases. Losses at the gene ends were 3 bases for V and 5 bases for J; bases not matched to a gene: 8. Looked up from germline, CDR1 is SGHRS and CDR2 is YFSETQ. This CDR3 has 16 residues. The CDR3 spells CASSSGTSGSGETQYF. As DNA, the CDR3 is TGCGCCAGCAGCTCCGGGACTAGCGGGTCTGGGGAGACCCAGTACTTC.

The rearrangement joins TRBV6-2 or TRBV6-3 to TRBJ1-3, with D tentatively TRBD1 (5 bases). V was pared by 2 bases and J by 5 bases, with 13 bases between. CDR1 is MNHEY and CDR2 is SVGEGT in the germline V gene. The CDR3 has 15 amino acids. CDR3 amino acids: CASSYPRGGRNTIYF. The CDR3 DNA sequence: TGTGCCAGCAGTTACCCGCGGGGCGGACGAAACACCATATATTTT.

The CDR3 DNA is TGTGCCAGCTCACTCTCGACAGGGGGCTTGAGCGAGCAGTACTTC. This gives the protein CASSLSTGGLSEQYF. This chain connects TRBV18 to TRBJ2-7; 10 nucleotides match TRBD1. This CDR3 has 15 residues. The ends lost 4 bases at V and 6 bases at J; junction bases unmatched: 9. Germline V lookup: CDR1 KGHSH, CDR2 LQKENI.

This rearrangement joins TRBV28 to TRBJ2-2; TRBD1 might be the D (6 bases). This CDR3 contains 16 residues. V was trimmed by 2 bases and J by 0 bases, leaving 10 bases between them. Germline V CDR1 and CDR2: MDHEN, SYDVKM. CDR3 DNA: TGTGCCAGCAGTTTAGGACAGTTCTCGAACACCGGGGAGCTGTTTTTT. This gives the protein CASSLGQFSNTGELFF.

This clone was detected a few times. The CDR3 reads CASSLDIWGGGTQHF. Written as DNA, the CDR3 is TGTGCCAGCAGCTTAGATATCTGGGGGGGAGGGACCCAGCATTTT. This chain links TRBV7-8 with TRBJ1-5, with D possibly being TRBD1 (5 bases). The CDR3 has 15 amino acids. Germline assignment: CDR1 SGHVS and CDR2 FQNEAQ. The V end lost 1 base, the J end lost 11 bases, and 18 bases lay between the germline ends. Together with reference TRBV7-8 and TRBJ1-5, the CDR3 gives the full variable domain: GAGVSQSPRYKVAKRGQDVALRCDPISGHVSLFWYQQALGQGPEFLTYFQNEAQLDKSGLPSDRFFAERPEGSVSTLKIQRTQQEDSAVYLCASSLDIWGGGTQHFGDGTRLSIL.

The chain recombines TRBV6-2 or TRBV6-3 with TRBJ2-7; TRBD1 matches at 9 bases. V was pared by 2 bases and J by 4 bases, with 18 bases of the junction left unmatched. CDR3 length: 19 amino acids. The V gene's germline CDR1 is MNHEY and CDR2 SVGEGT. As DNA, the CDR3 is TGTGCCAGCAGTTACAGTCCCGGGACAGGGCCTTCACCACTTTACGAGCAGTACGTC. Translation: CASSYSPGTGPSPLYEQYV.